This T cell receptor beta chain derives from a study of tumor and adjacent non-tumor tissue in lung cancer. Study conclusions and caveats: Normal lung showed higher cumulative top 100 clone frequency than tumor.

This sample's RNA came from whole unsorted tissue. The normal lung tissue was taken more than 3 cm from the tumor edge. TCRbeta libraries were built with three rounds of nested PCR, modified from ARM-PCR. TCRdb independently ran MiXCR on the multiplex PCR reads; one entry per CDR3 protein. The repertoire holds roughly 120,000 distinct CDR3 sequences, with 60% to 70% as singletons. CDR1 is SQVTM and CDR2 is ANQGSEA in the germline V gene. There are 14 residues in the CDR3. V dropped 0 bases and J dropped 11; count of bases not matched to a gene: 9. As regards this clonotype: The antigen is unknown.

This sequence joins TRBV29-1 and TRBJ1-1; 10 bases are a match to TRBD1. The source of this sequence is a man between 60 and 75 years old with non-small cell lung cancer. Input material: distant non-tumor lung tissue. CDR3 nucleotide sequence: TGCAGCGTTGAAGACCCGACAGGGGGCCTAGGGGCTTTCTTT. It specifies CSVEDPTGGLGAFF.